This T cell receptor beta chain was sequenced in a study of beta chain features in type 1 diabetes. Study-wide findings and caveats: cDNA-based reads could over-represent cells with high TCR expression. Shorter TCRB CDR3s, moderately but significantly so, were found in Type 1 diabetes patients in all four CD4+ subsets.

Sorting of CD4+ naive, central memory, regulatory and stem cell-like memory cells was performed via CD45RO/CCR7/CD25/CD127/CD95/CD27. Expressed TCRB transcripts were sequenced, since all the RNA that had been isolated was reverse transcribed. TCRdb's copy holds only in-frame clones and misses some; the assay was immunoSEQ multiplex PCR. Counted here are 250,000 to 350,000 clones, roughly an eighth occurring once; the ten biggest clones make up less than 0.02%. Trimming took 2 bases from V and 8 from J, leaving 12 bases between them. This CDR3 has 13 amino acids. From germline, CDR1 is SGHTA and CDR2 FQGNSA. Only a few counts were recorded for this clone. What it binds is not known.

The clonotype originates from a man aged 30 to 45 with type 1 diabetes. The specimen was naive CD4+ T cells from blood. The chain carries TRBV7-2 and TRBJ1-2; D might be TRBD1 (5 bases). CDR3 sequence (DNA): TGTGCCAGCAGCTTACCCGACAGTGGGGGCTACACCTTC. It is translated as CASSLPDSGGYTF.